One sample yielded the 3 T cell receptor beta chains listed below, sequenced in a study of blood T cell repertoires in COVID-19. Produced via immunoSEQ multiplex PCR; TCRdb's table is partial and in-frame only. Among approximately 250,000 clones listed, about nine tenths were seen once. The sequenced material came from PBMCs or T cells enriched from blood (not recorded which). The receptors stem from a woman between 40 and 50 years old with acute COVID-19.

This clone was observed a single time. The rearrangement joins TRBV19 to TRBJ2-1, with TRBD2 matching 10 bases. CDR1 and CDR2 (germline): LNHDA, SQIVND (reference sequence). The V gene end was trimmed by 4 bases and the J gene end by 2 bases; junction bases not matched to a gene: 5. CDR3 size: 16 residues. The CDR3 coding sequence is TGTGCCAGTAGTACGAAGCGGGAGGGTCCCTACAATGAGCAGTTCTTC. Translation gives CASSTKREGPYNEQFF.

V is TRBV5-4 and J is TRBJ1-2, with a weak D call TRBD1 (6 bases). The CDR3 totals 14 residues. The germline V and J ends were trimmed by 4 bases and 2 bases, with 12 bases remaining between them. Germline V gives CDR1 SGHNT, CDR2 YYREEE (reference sequence). CDR3 loop: CASSQSTGNYGYTF. The DNA for the CDR3 is TGTGCCAGCAGCCAATCTACAGGGAACTATGGCTACACCTTC.

The chain uses TRBV2 and TRBJ1-2, with D perhaps TRBD1 (6 bases). Germline V gene lookup returns CDR1 SNHLY and CDR2 FYNNEI. Deletions cut 10 bases from V and 5 bases from J, with 20 bases between. The CDR3 covers 14 residues. The chain's CDR3 is CATTPGHREYGYTF. Written as DNA, the CDR3 is TGTGCCACAACCCCGGGACACAGAGAGTATGGCTACACCTTC.